The sequence of this T cell receptor beta chain was determined in a study of T cells in Graves' hyperthyroidism and ophthalmopathy. The study, taken as a whole, reports: Blood also held most thyroid clonotypes expanded beyond 0.001.

Authors of the study amplified TCR beta CDR3 regions from RNA transcripts. The TCR CDR3 first-round RT-PCR relied on the HTBI primer set. TCRdb passed the multiplex PCR reads through MiXCR, listing each CDR3 protein once. The top ten clones hold 15% to 20% of a sample with around 500,000 distinct CDR3 sequences, approximately 15% of them seen once. The CDR3 consists of 14 residues. CDR1 and CDR2 (germline): DFQATT, SNEGSKA (reference sequence). Trimming cost V 1 base and J 6 bases, with 15 bases left between them. Comments on this clonotype: The antigen remains undetermined.

If no ophthalmopathy progression occurred within 18 months, Graves' hyperthyroidism was stable. The hyperthyroidism was newly diagnosed and had lasted under 2 months; the patients were aged 18 to 65. Diagnosis rested on symptoms, serum thyroxine and TRAb, thyroid ultrasound, and orbital computed tomography. The gene calls are TRBV20-1 and TRBJ1-1; possible D gene TRBD1, 6 bases. Sequencing was carried out using blood. This receptor was obtained from a woman between 18 and 29 years old with Graves' hyperthyroidism. CDR3 sequence reads: CSARGTEGRAEAFF. The CDR3 region has the DNA TGCAGTGCTAGAGGGACAGAAGGTAGGGCTGAAGCTTTCTTT.